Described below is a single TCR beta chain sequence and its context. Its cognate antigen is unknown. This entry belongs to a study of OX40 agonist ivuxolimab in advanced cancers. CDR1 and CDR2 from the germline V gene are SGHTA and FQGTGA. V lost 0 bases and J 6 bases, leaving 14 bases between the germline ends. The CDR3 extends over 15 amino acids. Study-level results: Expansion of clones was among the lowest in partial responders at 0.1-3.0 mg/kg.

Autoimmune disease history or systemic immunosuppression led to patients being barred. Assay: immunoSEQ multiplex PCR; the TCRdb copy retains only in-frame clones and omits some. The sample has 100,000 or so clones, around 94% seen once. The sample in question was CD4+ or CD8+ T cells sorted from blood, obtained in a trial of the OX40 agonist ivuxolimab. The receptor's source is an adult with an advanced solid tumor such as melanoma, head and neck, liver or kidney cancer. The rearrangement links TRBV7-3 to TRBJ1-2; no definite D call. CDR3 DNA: TGTGCCAGCAGCTTAACCGGGGAACTAGGTGATGGCTACACCTTC. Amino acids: CASSLTGELGDGYTF. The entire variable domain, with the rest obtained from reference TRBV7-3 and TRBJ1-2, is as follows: GAGVSQTPSNKVTEKGKYVELRCDPISGHTALYWYRQSLGQGPEFLIYFQGTGAADDSGLPNDRFFAVRPEGSVSTLKIQRTERGDSAVYLCASSLTGELGDGYTFGSGTRLTVV.